This is a list of T cell receptor beta chains from one sample in a study of beta chain features in type 1 diabetes. The data were produced by immunoSEQ multiplex PCR, yet TCRdb's version contains in-frame clones alone and is incomplete. This sample carries fewer than 350,000 clones, approximately 15% of them seen once, and the ten largest clones take roughly 0.015%. Sample: naive CD4+ T cells from blood. These receptors all stem from a man between 18 and 29 years old with type 1 diabetes. CDR3s include the opening cysteine and the closing phenylalanine or tryptophan. A D gene is named only where the DNA matches it firmly. Size is omitted from some rows. Given values are once, few, many or a class for expanded clones.

cdr3_length	v_call	d_call	j_call	clone_size	cdr3_nt	cdr3_aa
15	TRBV7-2	TRBD2	TRBJ2-7	-	TGTGCCAGCAGCTTCCGCGGGGGGTCCTCCTACGAGCAGTACTTC	CASSFRGGSSYEQYF
15	TRBV2	TRBD1	TRBJ2-2	-	TGTGCCAGCAGTGAAACGCGACAGGGGCCCGGGGAGCTGTTTTTT	CASSETRQGPGELFF
14	TRBV19	TRBD2	TRBJ2-7	few	TGTGCCAGTAGTCCTAGGACTAGCGTCTACGAGCAGTACTTC	CASSPRTSVYEQYF
11	TRBV30	-	TRBJ2-3	-	TGTGCCTGGACCGTAACAGATACGCAGTATTTT	CAWTVTDTQYF
16	TRBV11-2	-	TRBJ2-2	-	TGTGCCAGCAGCTTAGCTTTGCCCGGGAACACCGGGGAGCTGTTTTTT	CASSLALPGNTGELFF
13	TRBV18	-	TRBJ1-1	few	TGTGCCAGCTCGGGGGGAAGGGACACTGAAGCTTTCTTT	CASSGGRDTEAFF
14	TRBV6-5	-	TRBJ1-2	-	TGTGCCACCAAACCCCACAGGGCGAGGTATGGCTACACCTTC	CATKPHRARYGYTF
14	TRBV5-4	-	TRBJ1-1	-	TGTGCCAGCAGCTCGAAGATGGGTAGCGGGACAGCTTTCTTT	CASSSKMGSGTAFF
12	TRBV29-1	-	TRBJ1-1	few	TGCAGCGTTGGATCAGGGTGGACTGAAGCTTTCTTT	CSVGSGWTEAFF
15	TRBV7-8	-	TRBJ2-1	few	TGTGCCAGCAGCTTAAGGACTTCCTTATTCGCGGAGCAGTTCTTC	CASSLRTSLFAEQFF
15	TRBV19	-	TRBJ2-2	-	TGTGCCAGTAGTATTGGGCAGGTGAACACCGGGGAGCTGTTTTTT	CASSIGQVNTGELFF
13	TRBV15	-	TRBJ2-3	few	TGTGCCACCATCGGGGGTGGCACAGATACGCAGTATTTT	CATIGGGTDTQYF
17	TRBV5-1	TRBD1	TRBJ1-4	few	TGCGCCAGCAGCCTTGGACAGGGCATGGCATCTAATGAAAAACTGTTTTTT	CASSLGQGMASNEKLFF
16	TRBV7-2	TRBD2	TRBJ2-5	-	TGTGCCAGCAGGAAAGCGGCCACTAGCGGACAAGAGACCCAGTACTTC	CASRKAATSGQETQYF
13	TRBV7-8	-	TRBJ2-1	few	TGTGCCAGCAGCTTCGGGGTATACAATGAGCAGTTCTTC	CASSFGVYNEQFF
16	TRBV5-1	TRBD2	TRBJ2-7	-	TGCGCCAGCAGTCCCCACGGTGGCGGGAGCTCCTACGAGCAGTACTTC	CASSPHGGGSSYEQYF
14	TRBV5-1	-	TRBJ1-5	-	TGCGCCAGCAGCTTGGAGGGGACACATCAGCCCCAGCATTTT	CASSLEGTHQPQHF
12	TRBV4-2	TRBD1	TRBJ1-2	few	TGTGCCAGCAGGACAGGGAACTATGGCTACACCTTC	CASRTGNYGYTF
14	TRBV4-3	-	TRBJ2-7	-	TGCGCCAGCAGCCAAGGAACACAGGCCTACGAGCAGTACTTC	CASSQGTQAYEQYF
16	TRBV19	TRBD2	TRBJ2-1	-	TGTGCCAGTAGTGACCCCGGGACTAGCCAGAACAATGAGCAGTTCTTC	CASSDPGTSQNNEQFF
17	TRBV2	TRBD2	TRBJ2-1	-	TGTGCCAGCAGTCGGCGGGGTCTAGCGGGTATACAAAATGAGCAGTTCTTC	CASSRRGLAGIQNEQFF
14	TRBV7-9	TRBD2	TRBJ2-7	few	TGTGCCAGCAGCTTTAGCGGGGGGAACTACGAGCAGTACTTC	CASSFSGGNYEQYF
11	TRBV19	-	TRBJ2-2	few	TGTGCCAGTAGTTCTCCCGGGGAGCTGTTTTTT	CASSSPGELFF
14	TRBV27	-	TRBJ2-3	few	TGTGCCAGCAGTTTTCGGGGGATCCCAGATACGCAGTATTTT	CASSFRGIPDTQYF
16	TRBV11-3	TRBD2	TRBJ2-3	-	TGTGCCAGCAGCTCAATAGCGGGAGCAGGCACAGATACGCAGTATTTT	CASSSIAGAGTDTQYF
13	TRBV5-1	TRBD1	TRBJ1-2	-	TGCGCCAGCAGACCCGGGACAGACTATGGCTACACCTTC	CASRPGTDYGYTF
14	TRBV18	-	TRBJ2-2	few	TGTGCCAGCTCACCGATGGACAAGACCGGGGAGCTGTTTTTT	CASSPMDKTGELFF
14	TRBV19	-	TRBJ1-5	few	TGTGCCAGTAGAAAAACAGGGAGCAATCAGCCCCAGCATTTT	CASRKTGSNQPQHF
15	TRBV27	-	TRBJ2-7	-	TGTGCCAGCAGTTTGTCCTCCAGGGGCACCTACGAGCAGTACTTC	CASSLSSRGTYEQYF
15	TRBV4-3	TRBD2	TRBJ2-1	-	TGCGCCAGCAGCCAAGTCACGGGACTATCGAATGAGCAGTTCTTC	CASSQVTGLSNEQFF
15	TRBV9	-	TRBJ1-1	few	TGTGCCAGCAGCGTAAATCCCACTATGAACACTGAAGCTTTCTTT	CASSVNPTMNTEAFF
14	TRBV7-2	TRBD1	TRBJ2-7	-	TGTGCCAGCAGCTTCGACAGGGGGCGTGACGAGCAGTACTTC	CASSFDRGRDEQYF
13	TRBV29-1	TRBD1	TRBJ2-1	few	TGCAGCGTTCGGCCAGGGGGCGTCTATGAGCAGTTCTTC	CSVRPGGVYEQFF
14	TRBV21-1	-	TRBJ2-1	-	TGTGCCAGCAGCTCTGACAGGGTGGACAATGAGCAGTTCTTC	CASSSDRVDNEQFF
14	TRBV29-1	-	TRBJ2-5	few	TGCAGCGTTGAGGAAGGTTTGCGGCAAGAGACCCAGTACTTC	CSVEEGLRQETQYF
15	TRBV27	-	TRBJ2-5	-	TGTGCCAGCAGTTTATACAGGTTCCCCAAGGAGACCCAGTACTTC	CASSLYRFPKETQYF
14	TRBV29-1	TRBD2	TRBJ2-3	-	TGCAGCGTTGATGGACGGGGGGGCACAGATACGCAGTATTTT	CSVDGRGGTDTQYF
14	TRBV11-2	TRBD2	TRBJ2-5	-	TGTGCCAGCAGCTTTAGCGGGGGGGCGGTGACCCAGTACTTC	CASSFSGGAVTQYF
15	TRBV5-1	TRBD2	TRBJ2-1	few	TGCGCCAGCAGCTTGGTGGGGACTAGGTACAATGAGCAGTTCTTC	CASSLVGTRYNEQFF
13	TRBV30	TRBD1	TRBJ1-6	-	TGTGCCTGGAAAGGGCAGGGGGCACACCCCCTCCACTTT	CAWKGQGAHPLHF
14	TRBV9	-	TRBJ1-1	-	TGTGCCAGCAGCGTTGGGGGGTTAGTAACTGAAGCTTTCTTT	CASSVGGLVTEAFF
18	TRBV5-4	TRBD1	TRBJ1-2	few	TGTGCCAGCAGCTTGTTCCCTCGAAGAGACAGGGGGCACTATGGCTACACCTTC	CASSLFPRRDRGHYGYTF
13	TRBV5-1	TRBD1	TRBJ1-1	few	TGCGCCAGCAGCTTGGGACAGGGGGCTGAAGCTTTCTTT	CASSLGQGAEAFF
15	TRBV9	-	TRBJ1-1	-	TGTGCCAGCAGCGTAGGGGACTGGGGGGACACTGAAGCTTTCTTT	CASSVGDWGDTEAFF
16	TRBV5-1	-	TRBJ2-1	-	TGCGCCAGCAGCCCCCAAGGGGCAGTCTCCTACAATGAGCAGTTCTTC	CASSPQGAVSYNEQFF
16	TRBV14	-	TRBJ2-3	-	TGTGCCAGCAGCCAGGGGGCTTCCTCTAGCACAGATACGCAGTATTTT	CASSQGASSSTDTQYF
13	TRBV19	-	TRBJ2-7	-	TGTGCCAGTAGTATAGCTCCGGGCTACGAGCAGTACTTC	CASSIAPGYEQYF
13	TRBV5-1	TRBD1	TRBJ2-7	-	TGCGCCAGCAGCCTGGGACAGAACTACGAGCAGTACTTC	CASSLGQNYEQYF
14	TRBV5-1	-	TRBJ2-7	few	TGCGCCAGCAGCTTGGGGGTAGCGTCCTACGAGCAGTACTTC	CASSLGVASYEQYF
13	TRBV28	-	TRBJ1-5	-	TGTGCCAGCAGTTTCCCCTCAAGCGGGCCCCAGCATTTT	CASSFPSSGPQHF
12	TRBV29-1	-	TRBJ2-7	few	TGCAGCGTTGCCAGGGTACCCTACGAGCAGTACTTC	CSVARVPYEQYF
14	TRBV6-5	-	TRBJ1-2	-	TGTGCCAGCAGTTACGGTGAGACTGAATATGGCTACACCTTC	CASSYGETEYGYTF
14	TRBV29-1	-	TRBJ2-7	-	TGCAGCGTTGCGCTACGATCGCCCTCCTACGAGCAGTACTTC	CSVALRSPSYEQYF
16	TRBV5-1	TRBD1	TRBJ2-2	-	TGCGCCAGCAGCTACCTTGGACAGGCCAACACCGGGGAGCTGTTTTTT	CASSYLGQANTGELFF
16	TRBV18	-	TRBJ1-5	few	TGTGCCAGCTCACCGACAACGACTCGTGCGGGGCAGCCCCAGCATTTT	CASSPTTTRAGQPQHF
11	TRBV6-5	TRBD1	TRBJ2-7	few	TGTGCCACCTCGACAGGGGGGCAGCAGTACTTC	CATSTGGQQYF
15	TRBV6-6	-	TRBJ2-2	few	TGTGCCAGCATAGATAGCCGGGCGAACACCGGGGAGCTGTTTTTT	CASIDSRANTGELFF
14	TRBV29-1	-	TRBJ2-7	-	TGCAGCGTTGGAGGAGCTGGAGCAACCTACGAGCAGTACTTC	CSVGGAGATYEQYF